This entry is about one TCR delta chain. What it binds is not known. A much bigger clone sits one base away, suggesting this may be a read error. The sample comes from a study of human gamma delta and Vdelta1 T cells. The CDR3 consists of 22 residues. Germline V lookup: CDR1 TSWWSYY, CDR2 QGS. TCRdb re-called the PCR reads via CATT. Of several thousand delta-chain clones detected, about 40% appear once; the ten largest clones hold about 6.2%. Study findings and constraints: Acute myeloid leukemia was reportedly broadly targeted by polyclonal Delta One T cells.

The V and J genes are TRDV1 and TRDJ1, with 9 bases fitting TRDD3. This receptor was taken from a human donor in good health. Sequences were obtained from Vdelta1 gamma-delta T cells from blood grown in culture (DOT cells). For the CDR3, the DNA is TGTGCTCTTGGGACTGGAGGAGGGAAGGACGGGGAAGGGGGATACAAAACCGATAAATTCATCTTT. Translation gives CALGTGGGKDGEGGYKTDKFIF.